These 25 T cell receptor beta chains originate from one sample sequenced in a study of cytomegalovirus exposure and HLA in healthy donors. PCR was performed using 60 Vbeta and 13 Jbeta primers. Produced via immunoSEQ multiplex PCR; TCRdb's table is partial and in-frame only. The sample yields some 76,000 clones, of which the top ten take up about 5%. The specimen was PBMCs. All receptors derive from a man between 40 and 49 years old in good health and CMV-seronegative.

The chain carries TRBV7-2 and TRBJ1-2; 7 bases line up with TRBD1. Trimming at V came to 3 bases and at J to 6 bases, leaving 4 bases not matched to a gene. The CDR3 is 13 residues long. Germline V gene lookup returns CDR1 SGHTA and CDR2 FQGNSA. CDR3 sequence reads: CASSLAGGDGYTF. Written as DNA, the CDR3 is TGTGCCAGCAGCTTGGCAGGGGGTGATGGCTACACCTTC.

The genes are TRBV5-5 and TRBJ1-1; TRBD1 aligns across 7 bases. The CDR3 contains 13 residues. With V trimmed by 0 bases and J by 6 bases, 2 bases remained unmatched. Per the germline V gene, CDR1 is SGHKS and CDR2 is YYEKEE (reference sequence). CDR3 DNA: TGTGCCAGCAGCTTGGGGGACAGCGCTGAAGCTTTCTTT. Amino acids: CASSLGDSAEAFF.

Comment on this clone: No conserved phenylalanine or tryptophan is present at the end of the CDR3, so a read error is the likely explanation. The limits of the CDR3 on the DNA are not certain, so only TCRdb's listed CDR3 is given. CDR3 amino acids: CASSLGGDGPS. The chain couples TRBV5-1 to TRBJ2-7; the listed D gene, TRBD2, was not tested against the DNA. The CDR3 is made up of 11 amino acids, end residues included. CDR1 and CDR2 from the germline V gene are SGHRS and YFSETQ.

V is TRBV20-1 and J is TRBJ2-3, with D unresolved. The CDR3 consists of 11 residues. Germline lookup yields CDR1 DFQATT and CDR2 SNEGSKA (reference sequence). Trimming stripped 5 bases from V and 2 bases from J, with 5 bases between. DNA of the CDR3: TGCAGTGCTGGCCTCACAGATACGCAGTATTTT. It specifies CSAGLTDTQYF.

The rearrangement links TRBV28 to TRBJ2-5, with D maybe TRBD1 (6 bases). The CDR3 length is 13 residues. Germline values: CDR1 MDHEN, CDR2 SYDVKM. The ends were cut back, 7 bases at V and 7 bases at J, with 16 bases in the middle. DNA for the CDR3: TGTGCCAGCATCGCGGACAGAGCGCGGACCCAGTACTTC. It is translated as CASIADRARTQYF.

V usage is TRBV6-6 and J usage is TRBJ2-7; D is ambiguous. The germline V gene encodes CDR1 MNHNY and CDR2 SVGAGI (reference sequence). The ends were cut back, 0 bases at V and 1 base at J, with 4 bases in the middle. The CDR3 spans 13 residues. Here the CDR3 reads CASSYSASYEQYF. The CDR3 DNA reads TGTGCCAGCAGTTACTCGGCTTCCTACGAGCAGTACTTC.

This rearrangement joins TRBV19 to TRBJ1-1; TRBD1 matches at 10 bases. The CDR3 loop spans 15 amino acids. Trimming at V came to 7 bases and at J to 6 bases, leaving 11 bases not matched to a gene. Germline assignment: CDR1 LNHDA and CDR2 SQIVND (reference sequence). The CDR3 reads CASKGTGDLRAEAFF. The DNA for the CDR3 is TGTGCCAGTAAGGGGACAGGGGACCTCCGGGCTGAAGCTTTCTTT.

V is TRBV7-2 and J is TRBJ2-3, with no clear D. The CDR3 has 11 residues. The V end was cut by 5 bases, the J end by 5 bases, with 5 bases between. Germline V gene data show CDR1 as SGHTA and CDR2 as FQGNSA. CDR3 nucleotide sequence: TGTGCCAGCAGCGCACTAGATACGCAGTATTTT. This sequence encodes CASSALDTQYF.

The chain links TRBV4-1 to TRBJ2-7, with 8 bases lining up with TRBD1. The CDR3 contains 15 residues. V shed 2 bases, J shed 5 bases, and the junction held 8 bases outside the gene matches. Germline V gene sequence: CDR1 MGHRA, CDR2 YSYEKL. The CDR3 DNA follows: TGCGCCAGCAGCCAACAATCCGACAGGGGCGACGAGCAGTACTTC. This codes for CASSQQSDRGDEQYF.

The rearrangement joins TRBV5-6 to TRBJ2-5; TRBD1 aligns across 7 bases. V lost 0 bases, J lost 7 bases, and 6 bases stayed unmatched. Germline V gives CDR1 SGHDT, CDR2 YYEEEE. This CDR3 has 14 amino acids. The CDR3 is CASSLADRAGTQYF. CDR3 coding DNA: TGTGCCAGCAGCTTGGCCGACAGGGCCGGGACCCAGTACTTC.

The V gene is TRBV25-1, the J gene TRBJ1-2; D unresolved. CDR3 length: 14 amino acids. Germline values: CDR1 MGHDK, CDR2 SYGVNS. V was cut by 1 base and J by 8 bases, with 14 bases left in between. DNA for the CDR3: TGTGCCAGCAGTGAATGGGCAGAAGGAGGGGGCTACACCTTC. It encodes CASSEWAEGGGYTF.

J is TRBJ2-2 and V is TRBV6-4; perhaps TRBD2 as D (6 bases). Trimming pared 4 bases from V and 5 bases from J, leaving 17 bases between. CDR1 is MRHNA and CDR2 is SNTAGT in the germline V gene. This CDR3 spans 16 amino acids. The DNA of the CDR3 is TGTGCCAGCAGTGGGACTGCGGAGGCGGGAACCGGGGAGCTGTTTTTT. This translates into CASSGTAEAGTGELFF.

The chain is built from TRBV6-1 and TRBJ2-1; 7 positions match TRBD2. The germline CDR1 and CDR2 sequences are MNHNS and SASEGT. The J segment lost 2 bases and the V segment lost 6 bases, leaving 7 bases of the junction unmatched. The CDR3 extends over 15 amino acids. The CDR3 bases are TGTGCCAGCAGGGGAGGGGTTAGCACCTACAATGAGCAGTTCTTC. This encodes CASRGGVSTYNEQFF.

This chain uses TRBV7-2 with TRBJ2-7; tentative D call: TRBD2 (5 bases). CDR3 length: 15 amino acids. V was clipped by 1 base and J by 1 base, with 11 bases between them. From germline, CDR1 is SGHTA and CDR2 FQGNSA. As DNA, the CDR3 is TGTGCCAGCAGCTTAGTAGAGAGGGTGTCCTACGAGCAGTACTTC. It specifies CASSLVERVSYEQYF.

The chain combines TRBV7-9 with TRBJ1-1, with D tentatively TRBD1 (5 bases). CDR3 length: 16 residues. V gave up 2 bases and J gave up 0 bases, with 13 bases separating them. CDR1 and CDR2 (germline): SEHNR, FQNEAQ (reference sequence). The CDR3 sequence is CASSLLGRVLNTEAFF. For the CDR3, the DNA is TGTGCCAGCAGCTTACTTGGCAGGGTGTTGAACACTGAAGCTTTCTTT.

The gene calls are TRBV19 and TRBJ2-2; D might be TRBD1 (6 bases). The CDR3 contains 18 residues. Trimming removed 5 bases from V and 0 bases from J, with 19 bases in between. Per germline, CDR1 LNHDA and CDR2 SQIVND (reference sequence). The CDR3 DNA sequence: TGTGCCAGTAGTCATGAGGCCTCGGGACAAACGAACACCGGGGAGCTGTTTTTT. It codes for CASSHEASGQTNTGELFF. The whole variable domain, filled in from reference TRBV19 and TRBJ2-2, reads DGGITQSPKYLFRKEGQNVTLSCEQNLNHDAMYWYRQDPGQGLRLIYYSQIVNDFQKGDIAEGYSVSREKKESFPLTVTSAQKNPTAFYLCASSHEASGQTNTGELFFGEGSRLTVL.

This rearrangement joins TRBV30 to TRBJ1-2, with 7 nucleotides matching TRBD1. The ends lost 2 bases at V and 4 bases at J; junction bases unmatched: 10. The CDR3 consists of 15 residues. The germline V gene encodes CDR1 GTSNPN and CDR2 SVGIG (reference sequence). CDR3 bases: TGTGCCTGGAGTACCACAGGGGAGTGGAGCTATGGCTACACCTTC. Protein: CAWSTTGEWSYGYTF.

The chain couples TRBV19 to TRBJ1-5; possible D gene TRBD1, 5 bases. Germline V gene data show CDR1 as LNHDA and CDR2 as SQIVND (reference sequence). V was pared by 7 bases and J by 3 bases, with 13 bases between. This CDR3 spans 14 amino acids. The CDR3 DNA reads TGTGCCAGTACGAAGGGCAGGGACAATCAGCCCCAGCATTTT. This sequence encodes CASTKGRDNQPQHF.

This chain uses TRBV27 with TRBJ2-7; 8 nucleotides line up with TRBD1. Germline lookup yields CDR1 MNHEY and CDR2 SMNVEV (reference sequence). V trimming: 2 bases; J trimming: 7 bases; junction bases outside the gene matches: 10. This CDR3 is 15 amino acids long. In nucleotides, the CDR3 is TGTGCCAGCAGTTTAGGGCAGGGGGCATCTCAGGAGCAGTACTTC. It yields the protein CASSLGQGASQEQYF.

The chain links TRBV10-3 to TRBJ1-3; a weak D match, TRBD1 (5 bases). This CDR3 region has 15 residues. The V gene's germline CDR1 is ENHRY and CDR2 SYGVKD. V shed 0 bases and J shed 4 bases, with 10 bases lying between them. CDR3 sequence: CAISESSGPGNTIYF. The CDR3 coding sequence is TGTGCCATCAGTGAGTCTTCAGGGCCCGGAAACACCATATATTTT.

V and J are TRBV4-2 and TRBJ1-5; possibly TRBD1 for D (5 bases). Between the trimmed V and J ends, which lost 4 bases and 5 bases, there was a span of 12 bases. The CDR3 spans 14 residues. Germline-derived CDR1 and CDR2 are LGHNA and YNFKEQ. The CDR3 DNA follows: TGTGCCAGCAGCCTAGAATGGGGCGATCAGCCCCAGCATTTT. It translates to CASSLEWGDQPQHF.

The chain employs TRBV27 and TRBJ2-3; 12 bases fit TRBD2. The V gene's germline CDR1 is MNHEY and CDR2 SMNVEV (reference sequence). Germline trimming cut 5 bases from V and 1 base from J; bases unmatched to any gene: 7. The CDR3 sequence is 17 residues long. CDR3 residues: CASSPWTSGMGTDTQYF. As DNA, the CDR3 is TGTGCCAGCAGTCCTTGGACTAGCGGGATGGGCACAGATACGCAGTATTTT.

This chain links TRBV7-2 with TRBJ2-1; 8 bases match TRBD1. V lost 6 bases to trimming and J lost 4 bases; unmatched junction nucleotides: 2. Germline loops: CDR1 SGHTA, CDR2 FQGNSA. CDR3 size: 13 residues. CDR3 in amino acids: CASSRDRYNEQFF. CDR3 nucleotides: TGTGCCAGCAGTCGGGACAGGTACAATGAGCAGTTCTTC.

The chain combines TRBV7-6 with TRBJ2-5; 8 bases map to TRBD2. CDR3 size: 15 residues. The junction had 7 bases not matched to a gene; V was cut back by 5 bases and J by 2 bases. Germline loops: CDR1 SGHVS, CDR2 FNYEAQ. The CDR3 region has the DNA TGTGCCAGCAGCGCGGGGCGGGGGGTTCAAGAGACCCAGTACTTC. Translating it yields CASSAGRGVQETQYF.

V usage is TRBV7-2 and J usage is TRBJ1-3; D uncertain. V was shortened by 4 bases and J by 0 bases, with 10 bases between the two germline ends. Germline V gene sequence: CDR1 SGHTA, CDR2 FQGNSA. The CDR3 spans 15 residues. CDR3 DNA sequence: TGTGCCAGCAGCTCAGCCGCAGGCTCTGGAAACACCATATATTTT. Amino acid sequence: CASSSAAGSGNTIYF.